Included here is one TCR beta chain sequence, with context. TCRdb recomputed calls from the RT-PCR reads with MiXCR, one row per CDR3 protein. The table includes around 600,000 distinct CDR3 sequences, about 10% detected once. The record originates from a study of response to subunit inactivated influenza vaccine. This CDR3 is built from 16 residues. Trimming at V came to 1 base and at J to 2 bases, leaving 5 bases not matched to a gene. Germline V lookup: CDR1 KGHDR, CDR2 SFDVKD. This sample also appeared in a second study, on T cells expressing NK-cell markers. That paper states: The TCR beta cDNA came from 5'RACE template switching with UMIs.

The sequencing here drew on PBMCs from blood, taken on the day of vaccination. The gene calls are TRBV24-1 and TRBJ2-3; TRBD2 matches at 7 bases. This TCR was sampled from a man between 45 and 60 years old who received an inactivated influenza vaccine. CDR3 coding DNA: TGTGCCACCAGTGATTTAAGCGGGACCCCCACAGATACGCAGTATTTT. Its translation is CATSDLSGTPTDTQYF.